These 9 T cell receptor beta chains were sequenced from one sample in a study of T cell repertoires in cytomegalovirus infection (dated by TCRdb to between 2018 and 2021). The reads were generated on an Illumina HiSeq 1500. Clones were called with MiXCR by TCRdb after fastp trimmed the public reads at Q25, and only in-frame beta chains were retained. Duplicate CDR3 protein sequences are folded into a single record with the most common DNA and genes. The sample data list 170,000 or so distinct CDR3 sequences, and approximately 14% of these were observed just once. The ten largest account for over 25% of the sample. Sequencing was done on a sample of PBMCs. The receptors come from a human donor in good health (CMV status not recorded). Some clones in this sample may be carry-over from other donors' samples.

The V call is TRBV7-9, the J call TRBJ2-3; 9 nucleotides agree with TRBD1. CDR1 SEHNR and CDR2 FQNEAQ come from the germline V gene (reference sequence). The CDR3 contains 16 residues. V shed 5 bases and J 4 bases; nucleotides not matched to a gene: 10. CDR3 protein: CASSGMGQGEADTQYF. The CDR3 DNA follows: TGTGCCAGCAGCGGTATGGGACAGGGAGAAGCAGATACGCAGTATTTT.

This clonotype was recorded many times. The chain joins TRBV19 to TRBJ1-5; 9 nucleotides line up with TRBD1. V dropped 8 bases and J dropped 7; count of bases not matched to a gene: 9. The CDR3 sequence is 14 residues long. Per the germline V gene, CDR1 is LNHDA and CDR2 is SQIVND (reference sequence). CDR3 protein: CASQPGQGLQPQHF. In DNA form, the CDR3 reads TGTGCCAGTCAACCGGGACAGGGCCTCCAGCCCCAGCATTTT.

This clonotype has ten or more counts. The chain recombines TRBV7-3 with TRBJ2-1; possible D gene TRBD1, 6 bases. Trimming took off 1 base at V and 7 bases at J, with 20 bases between the two ends. The V gene's germline CDR1 is SGHTA and CDR2 FQGTGA. The CDR3 consists of 17 residues. CDR3 region: CASSLRETGFVANEQFF. For the CDR3, the DNA is TGTGCCAGCAGCTTAAGGGAAACAGGGTTTGTAGCGAATGAGCAGTTCTTC.

Only a few counts were recorded for this clonotype. V usage is TRBV28 and J usage is TRBJ1-2, with no clear D. Trimming left V 1 base short and J 0 bases short, with 9 bases between. The CDR3 is 15 amino acids. Germline CDR1 is MDHEN and CDR2 is SYDVKM. The CDR3 loop reads CASSLLTLANYGYTF. CDR3 coding DNA: TGTGCCAGCAGTTTATTAACCCTCGCTAACTATGGCTACACCTTC.

V usage is TRBV2 and J usage is TRBJ2-5, with 10 bases fitting TRBD2. Losses at the gene ends were 2 bases for V and 5 bases for J; bases not matched to a gene: 8. This CDR3 is 16 amino acids long. CDR1 SNHLY and CDR2 FYNNEI come from the germline V gene. CDR3 coding DNA: TGTGCCAGCAGTGAACTAGCGGGGGCGCCCAGCGAGACCCAGTACTTC. Translated: CASSELAGAPSETQYF.

The gene calls are TRBV6-5 and TRBJ2-5; 11 bases match TRBD2. The CDR3 sequence is 16 residues long. Germline CDR1 and CDR2: MNHEY and SVGAGI. The trim removed 4 bases at V and 2 bases at J, leaving 6 bases unmatched. The CDR3 DNA sequence: TGTGCCAGCAGTTTTACCGGGACTAGCGGTCAAGAGACCCAGTACTTC. Translation gives CASSFTGTSGQETQYF.

A word on this clonotype: A read error is possible here, since a much larger clone lies one base away. The CDR3 region is CSVLNFLLGNNEAFF. The DNA for the CDR3 is TGCAGCGTCTTAAACTTCCTTTTGGGGAACAATGAAGCTTTCTTT. V usage is TRBV29-1 and J usage is TRBJ1-1; D is unresolved. The V gene's germline CDR1 is SQVTM and CDR2 ANQGSEA. CDR3 length: 15 amino acids. Full variable domain (rest looked up from reference TRBV29-1 and TRBJ1-1): SAVISQKPSRDICQRGTSLTIQCQVDSQVTMMFWYRQQPGQSLTLIATANQGSEATYESGFVIDKFPISRPNLTFSTLTVSNMSPEDSSIYLCSVLNFLLGNNEAFFGQGTRLTVV.

This clonotype was counted many times. The J gene is TRBJ1-1, the V gene TRBV7-9; 8 bases align to TRBD1. V lost 4 bases and J lost 3; bases outside the gene matches: 7. This CDR3 has 15 amino acids. Looked up from germline, CDR1 is SEHNR and CDR2 is FQNEAQ (reference sequence). Written as DNA, the CDR3 is TGTGCCAGCAGCTCCCCGACAGGGGCCCACACTGAAGCTTTCTTT. Protein sequence: CASSSPTGAHTEAFF.

There are a few counts of this clonotype. The chain carries TRBV20-1 and TRBJ1-4, with D possibly matching TRBD1 (5 bases). V was cut by 6 bases and J by 6 bases, with 17 bases left in between. The CDR3 runs 14 residues. Germline values: CDR1 DFQATT, CDR2 SNEGSKA (reference sequence). CDR3: CSAWEGGDDEKLFF. For the CDR3, the DNA is TGCAGTGCCTGGGAAGGAGGGGATGATGAAAAACTGTTTTTT.